This TCR beta chain was profiled in a study of early T cells in non-severe SARS-CoV-2 infection (dated by TCRdb to the early 2020s). The study in broad terms: Because TCR sequencing was done on bulk RNA from unsorted whole blood, the alpha and beta chains could not be paired.

Library construction relied on 5' RACE. TCRdb names NextSeq 500 as the instrument used. The TCR library protocol attached unique molecular identifiers to individual cDNA molecules to correct for sequencing error and PCR bias. Both TCR alpha and beta chains were sequenced, and tight co-correlation was observed between alpha and beta sequence abundances in each sample. In the original analysis: V gene, J gene and CDR3 annotation of TCR sequences was performed with Decombinator V4. TCRs were defined as expanded if a significant change between any two time points was detected under a Poisson model with p below 0.0001. Abundances of TCRs were expressed as counts per million after normalisation to the total number of TCRs sequenced in each sample. MAIT TCRs were defined by TRAV1-2 paired with TRAJ12, TRAJ20 or TRAJ33, and iNKT TCRs by TRAV10 paired with TRAJ18. VDJdb, accessed 1 November 2021, was searched for CMV, EBV and SARS-CoV-2 annotated TCRs, with TCRs annotated for multiple antigens excluded. Using fastp at Q25 and MiXCR, TCRdb reprocessed the public reads and kept productive beta chains. Entries are consolidated by CDR3 protein sequence, retaining the most common genes and DNA. The V and J calls, along with clone size, are taken from TCRdb and not from the paper's own processing. The sample table contains around 62,000 distinct CDR3 sequences; only one count was recorded for 4.9% of them. Approximately 5.4% of the sample rests with the top ten.

The study was a case-control design nested within a healthcare worker cohort in London, UK, with weekly nasopharyngeal swab PCR tests and blood sampling. Healthcare workers were recruited during the week of the UK lockdown, between 23 and 31 March 2020, and followed weekly for up to 16 weeks. From its cysteine to its phenylalanine, the CDR3 spans 17 amino acids. Of all the DNA, just the CDR3 is kept, 51 bases in frame from base 1. Sequences DFQATT (CDR1) and SNEGSKA (CDR2) are obtained from the germline V gene (reference sequence). Trimming leaves V shorter by 1 base and J shorter by 2 bases, with the junction holding 7 bases beyond the gene matches. Points the paper makes about the study in general: Matching against VDJdb was skewed toward anti-spike CD8 responses, likely underestimated virus-specific expansions, and missed private and CD4 specificities.

A remark on this clonotype: Its antigen is still unknown. There are no base qualities to consult, and no much larger clone falls within one base.

The TCR sequence derives from an adult who was a healthcare worker with PCR-confirmed SARS-CoV-2 infection or an uninfected control (not recorded which). The chain is made from TRBV20-1 and TRBJ2-3; 12 middle bases align to TRBD2. Source material: whole blood. The DNA sequence follows: TGCAGTGCTAGAGCGGGCCTAGCGGGGGGGCCCACAGATACGCAGTATTTT. It codes for CSARAGLAGGPTDTQYF.